These T cell receptor beta chains were read from a single sample in a study of EBV T-cell therapy then PD-1 blockade in nasopharyngeal carcinoma. What these receptors recognize is not known. Libraries were prepared by immunoSEQ multiplex PCR; TCRdb keeps only in-frame clonotypes and omits some of them. In the table there are 20,000 or so clones, around 80% of which are singletons. The sequencing used CD8+ T cells from blood, collected between days 200 and 300 from a patient whose treatment included autologous EBV-specific T cells and nivolumab. The receptors were sampled from a man between 40 and 49 years old with nasopharyngeal carcinoma. CDR3s include the opening cysteine and the closing phenylalanine or tryptophan. Fields, in order: J gene, V gene, clone size, D gene, CDR3 protein, CDR3 DNA. D genes are given only for firm matches. Only some rows state a clone size, as once, few, many or a class for expanded clones.

j_gene: TRBJ1-5; v_gene: TRBV24-1; abundance: .; d_gene: .; CDR3aa: CATSDMGLDQPQHF; CDR3nt: TGTGCCACCAGTGATATGGGGCTTGATCAGCCCCAGCATTTT
j_gene: TRBJ1-2; v_gene: TRBV11-2; abundance: .; d_gene: .; CDR3aa: CASSLNRAVYGYTF; CDR3nt: TGTGCCAGCAGTTTGAACAGAGCCGTCTATGGCTACACCTTC
j_gene: TRBJ2-1; v_gene: TRBV6-5; abundance: .; d_gene: TRBD1; CDR3aa: CASSYAGQGRHNEQFF; CDR3nt: TGTGCCAGCAGTTACGCGGGACAGGGGAGACACAATGAGCAGTTCTTC
j_gene: TRBJ1-4; v_gene: TRBV10-1; abundance: .; d_gene: .; CDR3aa: CASTPRPPNEKLFF; CDR3nt: TGCGCCAGCACCCCCAGGCCCCCTAATGAAAAACTGTTTTTT
j_gene: TRBJ2-5; v_gene: TRBV13; abundance: .; d_gene: TRBD2; CDR3aa: CASSARGVTQETQYF; CDR3nt: TGTGCCAGCAGCGCCCGGGGGGTGACCCAAGAGACCCAGTACTTC
j_gene: TRBJ2-1; v_gene: TRBV3-1/TRBV3-2; abundance: .; d_gene: .; CDR3aa: CASSQGTRREPTYNEQFF; CDR3nt: TGTGCCAGCAGCCAAGGAACCCGTAGGGAGCCAACCTACAATGAGCAGTTCTTC
j_gene: TRBJ2-7; v_gene: TRBV5-6; abundance: .; d_gene: .; CDR3aa: CASSGRTFAYEQYF; CDR3nt: TGTGCCAGCAGCGGTAGAACGTTTGCCTACGAGCAGTACTTC
j_gene: TRBJ2-7; v_gene: TRBV11-3; abundance: .; d_gene: .; CDR3aa: CASSSRGDEQYF; CDR3nt: TGTGCCAGCAGCTCCAGGGGGGACGAGCAGTACTTC
j_gene: TRBJ2-2; v_gene: TRBV24-1; abundance: .; d_gene: .; CDR3aa: CATSDFGGNNTGELFF; CDR3nt: TGTGCCACCAGTGATTTCGGGGGCAACAACACCGGGGAGCTGTTTTTT
j_gene: TRBJ2-2; v_gene: TRBV4-3; abundance: .; d_gene: TRBD1; CDR3aa: CASSHGTGAGELFF; CDR3nt: TGCGCCAGCAGCCACGGCACAGGGGCCGGGGAGCTGTTTTTT
j_gene: TRBJ1-1; v_gene: TRBV5-6; abundance: .; d_gene: .; CDR3aa: CASSSKTWLNTEAFF; CDR3nt: TGTGCCAGCAGTAGCAAGACATGGCTGAACACTGAAGCTTTCTTT
j_gene: TRBJ1-1; v_gene: TRBV13; abundance: .; d_gene: .; CDR3aa: CASSLAGSEAFF; CDR3nt: TGTGCCAGCAGCTTAGCGGGTTCTGAAGCTTTCTTT
j_gene: TRBJ2-7; v_gene: TRBV29-1; abundance: .; d_gene: .; CDR3aa: CSVVGQSYEQYF; CDR3nt: TGCAGCGTTGTTGGCCAGTCCTACGAGCAGTACTTC
j_gene: TRBJ1-1; v_gene: TRBV9; abundance: .; d_gene: .; CDR3aa: CASSLRAPADTEAFF; CDR3nt: TGTGCCAGCAGCCTTCGGGCCCCCGCAGACACTGAAGCTTTCTTT
j_gene: TRBJ1-2; v_gene: TRBV4-1; abundance: .; d_gene: .; CDR3aa: CASSPSDGTTYGYTF; CDR3nt: TGCGCCAGCAGCCCTAGTGATGGGACAACATATGGCTACACCTTC
j_gene: TRBJ2-5; v_gene: TRBV2; abundance: .; d_gene: TRBD2; CDR3aa: CASAGGRETQYF; CDR3nt: TGTGCCAGCGCGGGGGGGCGAGAGACCCAGTACTTC
j_gene: TRBJ2-3; v_gene: TRBV5-5; abundance: .; d_gene: .; CDR3aa: CASSLAGGWQYF; CDR3nt: TGTGCCAGCAGCTTGGCTGGGGGATGGCAGTATTTT
j_gene: TRBJ1-6; v_gene: TRBV14; abundance: .; d_gene: TRBD1; CDR3aa: CASSLGDSSYNSPLHF; CDR3nt: TGTGCCAGCAGCCTAGGGGACAGCTCCTATAATTCACCCCTCCACTTT
j_gene: TRBJ2-1; v_gene: TRBV9; abundance: .; d_gene: TRBD1; CDR3aa: CASSAGTGGLGNEQFF; CDR3nt: TGTGCCAGCAGCGCCGGGACAGGGGGATTAGGCAATGAGCAGTTCTTC
j_gene: TRBJ2-7; v_gene: TRBV5-5; abundance: once; d_gene: .; CDR3aa: CASSLEGPYEQYF; CDR3nt: TGTGCCAGCAGCTTGGAAGGACCTTACGAGCAGTACTTC
j_gene: TRBJ1-5; v_gene: TRBV7-9; abundance: .; d_gene: .; CDR3aa: CASRKGGSNQPQHF; CDR3nt: TGTGCCAGCAGAAAAGGGGGTAGCAATCAGCCCCAGCATTTT
j_gene: TRBJ2-3; v_gene: TRBV12-3/TRBV12-4; abundance: .; d_gene: .; CDR3aa: CASSFADTQYF; CDR3nt: TGTGCCAGCAGCTTTGCAGATACGCAGTATTTT
j_gene: TRBJ2-7; v_gene: TRBV6-5; abundance: .; d_gene: TRBD2; CDR3aa: CASRAGEQYF; CDR3nt: TGTGCCAGCAGAGCGGGAGAGCAGTACTTC
j_gene: TRBJ1-3; v_gene: TRBV21-1; abundance: .; d_gene: .; CDR3aa: CASAPFGNTIYF; CDR3nt: TGTGCCAGCGCCCCTTTTGGAAACACCATATATTTT
j_gene: TRBJ1-5; v_gene: TRBV24-1; abundance: .; d_gene: .; CDR3aa: CATSRGRQPQHF; CDR3nt: TGTGCCACCAGCAGGGGTCGTCAGCCCCAGCATTTT
j_gene: TRBJ1-4; v_gene: TRBV7-2; abundance: .; d_gene: TRBD1; CDR3aa: CASSLAGQGAVDEKLFF; CDR3nt: TGTGCCAGCAGCTTAGCGGGACAGGGGGCGGTTGATGAAAAACTGTTTTTT
j_gene: TRBJ2-2; v_gene: TRBV21-1; abundance: .; d_gene: .; CDR3aa: CASSKEGGNRQTLWTGELFF; CDR3nt: TGTGCCAGCAGCAAAGAAGGTGGGAACAGGCAAACGCTATGGACCGGGGAGCTGTTTTTT
j_gene: TRBJ1-4; v_gene: TRBV5-8; abundance: .; d_gene: TRBD1; CDR3aa: CASSLSGTGSEKLFF; CDR3nt: TGTGCCAGCAGCTTGTCCGGGACAGGGTCTGAAAAACTGTTTTTT
j_gene: TRBJ1-5; v_gene: TRBV6-1; abundance: .; d_gene: .; CDR3aa: CASSDMTQPQHF; CDR3nt: TGTGCCAGCAGTGATATGACTCAGCCCCAGCATTTT
j_gene: TRBJ2-1; v_gene: TRBV7-9; abundance: medium-sized; d_gene: .; CDR3aa: CASSHPVPPRGENNEQFF; CDR3nt: TGTGCCAGCAGCCATCCTGTCCCACCGCGGGGTGAAAACAATGAGCAGTTCTTC
j_gene: TRBJ1-2; v_gene: TRBV5-6; abundance: once; d_gene: TRBD1; CDR3aa: CASSLSPRGLTYGYTF; CDR3nt: TGTGCCAGCAGCTTGTCACCAAGGGGGCTCACCTATGGCTACACCTTC
j_gene: TRBJ2-5; v_gene: TRBV7-8; abundance: .; d_gene: .; CDR3aa: CASSRSMSSQETQYF; CDR3nt: TGTGCCAGCAGCCGATCCATGAGTAGCCAAGAGACCCAGTACTTC
j_gene: TRBJ2-7; v_gene: TRBV18; abundance: once; d_gene: .; CDR3aa: CASAAGGSDEQYF; CDR3nt: TGTGCCAGCGCAGCAGGGGGGAGCGACGAGCAGTACTTC
j_gene: TRBJ2-1; v_gene: TRBV9; abundance: .; d_gene: .; CDR3aa: CASSGSGARDEQFF; CDR3nt: TGTGCCAGCAGCGGATCCGGGGCGAGGGATGAGCAGTTCTTC
j_gene: TRBJ2-7; v_gene: TRBV4-3; abundance: .; d_gene: .; CDR3aa: CASSPSGVQGAYEQYF; CDR3nt: TGCGCCAGCAGCCCCAGCGGGGTTCAGGGGGCCTACGAGCAGTACTTC
j_gene: TRBJ2-2; v_gene: TRBV24-1; abundance: .; d_gene: .; CDR3aa: CATSDFGAIGELFF; CDR3nt: TGTGCCACCAGTGATTTTGGAGCCATCGGGGAGCTGTTTTTT
j_gene: TRBJ2-5; v_gene: TRBV7-2; abundance: .; d_gene: TRBD2; CDR3aa: CASSLGLAGGTRETQYF; CDR3nt: TGTGCCAGCAGCTTGGGACTAGCGGGGGGGACTCGGGAGACCCAGTACTTC
j_gene: TRBJ2-7; v_gene: TRBV4-1; abundance: .; d_gene: .; CDR3aa: CASSQGLRGSYEQYF; CDR3nt: TGCGCCAGCAGCCAGGGCCTCCGGGGCTCCTACGAGCAGTACTTC
j_gene: TRBJ2-7; v_gene: TRBV29-1; abundance: .; d_gene: .; CDR3aa: CSVDLDNSYEQYF; CDR3nt: TGCAGCGTCGATTTGGACAACTCCTACGAGCAGTACTTC
j_gene: TRBJ2-5; v_gene: TRBV27; abundance: .; d_gene: TRBD2; CDR3aa: CASSSPGQRGVQETQYF; CDR3nt: TGTGCCAGCAGTTCCCCCGGCCAGCGGGGGGTCCAAGAGACCCAGTACTTC
j_gene: TRBJ2-7; v_gene: TRBV28; abundance: .; d_gene: TRBD1; CDR3aa: CASSIRDSPYEQYF; CDR3nt: TGTGCCAGCAGCATTCGGGACAGCCCCTACGAGCAGTACTTC
j_gene: TRBJ1-2; v_gene: TRBV6-5; abundance: .; d_gene: .; CDR3aa: CASSYSGGAFGYTF; CDR3nt: TGTGCCAGCAGTTACTCGGGGGGGGCGTTTGGCTACACCTTC
j_gene: TRBJ1-2; v_gene: TRBV4-1; abundance: .; d_gene: .; CDR3aa: CASSQVTGDGYTF; CDR3nt: TGCGCCAGCAGCCAAGTTACAGGAGATGGCTACACCTTC
j_gene: TRBJ2-6; v_gene: TRBV6-4; abundance: few; d_gene: TRBD1; CDR3aa: CASSGGQPSGANVLTF; CDR3nt: TGTGCCAGCAGTGGGGGACAGCCCTCTGGGGCCAACGTCCTGACTTTC
j_gene: TRBJ2-3; v_gene: TRBV28; abundance: .; d_gene: TRBD1; CDR3aa: CASSSRGTVYTDTQYF; CDR3nt: TGTGCCAGCAGTTCAAGAGGGACAGTATACACAGATACGCAGTATTTT
j_gene: TRBJ2-3; v_gene: TRBV7-8; abundance: once; d_gene: .; CDR3aa: CASSFPLAYTQYF; CDR3nt: TGTGCCAGCAGCTTCCCGTTAGCATATACGCAGTATTTT
j_gene: TRBJ2-7; v_gene: TRBV19; abundance: .; d_gene: TRBD1; CDR3aa: CASSLGTGGEQYF; CDR3nt: TGTGCCAGTAGTCTCGGGACAGGCGGGGAGCAGTACTTC
j_gene: TRBJ2-3; v_gene: TRBV12-3/TRBV12-4; abundance: few; d_gene: TRBD2; CDR3aa: CASSAAGVGQYF; CDR3nt: TGTGCCAGCAGTGCAGCGGGAGTTGGGCAGTATTTT
j_gene: TRBJ2-1; v_gene: TRBV28; abundance: few; d_gene: .; CDR3aa: CASSFPTEQFF; CDR3nt: TGTGCCAGCAGTTTTCCGACTGAGCAGTTCTTC
j_gene: TRBJ2-6; v_gene: TRBV6-4; abundance: .; d_gene: TRBD2; CDR3aa: CASSSGDLSGANVLTF; CDR3nt: TGTGCCAGCTCAAGCGGGGATCTCTCTGGGGCCAACGTCCTGACTTTC
j_gene: TRBJ1-1; v_gene: TRBV19; abundance: .; d_gene: TRBD1; CDR3aa: CASSTPGQGMNTEAFF; CDR3nt: TGTGCCAGTAGTACCCCCGGACAGGGAATGAACACTGAAGCTTTCTTT
j_gene: TRBJ1-3; v_gene: TRBV29-1; abundance: .; d_gene: .; CDR3aa: CSVKGRQNSGNTIYF; CDR3nt: TGCAGCGTGAAGGGCAGACAAAACTCTGGAAACACCATATATTTT
j_gene: TRBJ2-7; v_gene: TRBV6-5; abundance: .; d_gene: .; CDR3aa: CASSTQPNYEQYF; CDR3nt: TGTGCCAGCAGTACTCAGCCTAACTACGAGCAGTACTTC
j_gene: TRBJ1-2; v_gene: TRBV6-5; abundance: .; d_gene: .; CDR3aa: CASFPEPRGYTF; CDR3nt: TGTGCCAGCTTCCCTGAACCGCGGGGCTACACCTTC
j_gene: TRBJ2-7; v_gene: TRBV7-2; abundance: .; d_gene: TRBD1; CDR3aa: CASSPDRGTYEQYF; CDR3nt: TGTGCCAGCAGCCCGGACAGGGGGACCTACGAGCAGTACTTC
j_gene: TRBJ2-3; v_gene: TRBV6-5; abundance: once; d_gene: TRBD2; CDR3aa: CASTRLAGSTDTQYF; CDR3nt: TGTGCCAGCACCAGACTAGCGGGTAGCACAGATACGCAGTATTTT
j_gene: TRBJ2-3; v_gene: TRBV7-2; abundance: .; d_gene: .; CDR3aa: CASRGTGTSTDTQYF; CDR3nt: TGTGCCAGCAGAGGGACTGGGACTAGCACAGATACGCAGTATTTT
j_gene: TRBJ1-5; v_gene: TRBV27; abundance: .; d_gene: .; CDR3aa: CASKYNSNQPQHF; CDR3nt: TGTGCCAGCAAGTACAATAGCAATCAGCCCCAGCATTTT
j_gene: TRBJ2-7; v_gene: TRBV3-1/TRBV3-2; abundance: .; d_gene: TRBD1; CDR3aa: CASSPGQPTSGQYF; CDR3nt: TGTGCCAGCAGCCCGGGACAGCCTACATCCGGGCAGTACTTC